This T cell receptor beta chain was obtained from a study of T cells in Graves' hyperthyroidism and ophthalmopathy. Study-wide context: Peripheral blood was secured at the point of initial diagnosis, before any treatment.

V shed 6 bases and J 5 bases; nucleotides not matched to a gene: 11. The germline V gene has CDR1 DFQATT and CDR2 SNEGSKA (reference sequence). The CDR3 is 15 amino acids. General study findings and limits: Blood also held most thyroid clonotypes expanded beyond 0.001.

What was amplified from RNA transcripts were TCR beta CDR3 regions. With the HTBI primer set, the TCR CDR3 went through a first round of RT-PCR. One entry per CDR3 protein, called by TCRdb with MiXCR from the multiplex PCR reads. Of about 560,000 distinct CDR3 sequences in the sample, 16% were seen once. This clonotype was picked up many times. Its antigen is not known. Patients with uncontrolled infections, other autoimmune diseases, pregnancy or lactation were excluded. Diagnoses used clinical symptoms, serum thyroxine and TRAb, thyroid ultrasound and orbital computed tomography. The sequenced sample consisted of blood. The chain has TRBV20-1 and TRBJ2-5, with 11 bases lining up with TRBD2. The clonotype comes from a woman aged 18-29 years with Graves' hyperthyroidism. The CDR3 sequence is CSAKLSGRASETQYF. CDR3 nucleotide sequence: TGCAGTGCAAAACTTAGCGGGAGGGCCTCTGAGACCCAGTACTTC.